The 3 T cell receptor beta chains reported below all come from one sample, sequenced in a study of T cell responses to AZD1222 COVID-19 vaccine. TCRdb's copy holds only in-frame clones and misses some; the assay was immunoSEQ multiplex PCR. The sample contains about 190,000 clones, 90% to 95% of which appear only once. This material consisted of peripheral blood, taken on day 0 of AZD1222 vaccination. These receptors were taken from an adult in good health.

The chain joins TRBV5-1 to TRBJ1-5; D is unresolved. Deletions cut 0 bases from V and 6 bases from J, with 10 bases between. The CDR3 has 14 residues. Germline CDR1 and CDR2: SGHRS and YFSETQ. The CDR3 sequence is CASSLGSTGQPQHF. Written as DNA, the CDR3 is TGCGCCAGCAGCTTGGGGAGCACGGGTCAGCCCCAGCATTTT.

The CDR3 coding sequence is TGCAGGGGGGGAAATGGCTACACCTTC. This codes for CRGGNGYTF. This chain links TRBV20-1 with TRBJ1-2; tentatively, D is TRBD1 (5 bases). The CDR3 runs to 9 residues. The V gene's germline CDR1 is DFQATT and CDR2 SNEGSKA (reference sequence).

The CDR3 DNA is TGTGCCAGCAGCCAAGGGACCAAAGGGGGAGCTTTCTTT. It codes for CASSQGTKGGAFF. The genes are TRBV3-1 (or the pseudogene TRBV3-2) and TRBJ1-1; D might be TRBD1 (6 bases). Germline-derived CDR1 and CDR2 are LGHDT and YNNKEL (reference sequence). Trimming removed 1 base at V and 10 bases at J, with 13 bases between. The CDR3 covers 13 residues.